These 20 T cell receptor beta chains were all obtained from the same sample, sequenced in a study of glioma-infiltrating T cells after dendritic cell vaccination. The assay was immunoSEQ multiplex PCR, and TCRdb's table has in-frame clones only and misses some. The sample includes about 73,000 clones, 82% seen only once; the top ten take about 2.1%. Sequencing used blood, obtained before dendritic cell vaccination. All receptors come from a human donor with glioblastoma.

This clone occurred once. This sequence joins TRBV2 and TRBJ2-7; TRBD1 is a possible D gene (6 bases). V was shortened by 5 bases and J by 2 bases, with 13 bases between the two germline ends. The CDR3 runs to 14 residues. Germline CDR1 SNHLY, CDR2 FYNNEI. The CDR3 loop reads CASSRPGDTYEQYV. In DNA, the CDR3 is TGTGCCAGCAGTCGGCCAGGGGATACCTACGAGCAGTACGTC.

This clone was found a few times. This CDR3 reads CASGEQGSSYEQYF. CDR3 DNA sequence: TGTGCCAGCGGGGAACAGGGGTCGAGCTACGAGCAGTACTTC. The rearrangement links TRBV6-1 to TRBJ2-7, with 7 bases lining up with TRBD1. After removal of 8 bases from V and 3 bases from J, the junction contained 10 bases not matched to a gene. This CDR3 is 14 amino acids long. CDR1 and CDR2 (germline): MNHNS, SASEGT.

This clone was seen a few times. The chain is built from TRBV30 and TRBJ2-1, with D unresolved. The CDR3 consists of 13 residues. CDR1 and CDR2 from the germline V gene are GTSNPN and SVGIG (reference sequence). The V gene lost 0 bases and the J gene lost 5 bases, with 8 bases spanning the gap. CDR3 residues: CAWSVLQNNEQFF. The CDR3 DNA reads TGTGCCTGGAGTGTACTGCAAAACAATGAGCAGTTCTTC.

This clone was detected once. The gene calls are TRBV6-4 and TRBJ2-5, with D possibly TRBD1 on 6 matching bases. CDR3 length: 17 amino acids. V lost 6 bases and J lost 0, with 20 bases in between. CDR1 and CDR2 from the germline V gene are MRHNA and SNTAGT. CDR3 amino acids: CASSGLGKQGYQETQYF. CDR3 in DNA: TGTGCCAGCAGCGGTTTGGGGAAACAGGGTTACCAAGAGACCCAGTACTTC.

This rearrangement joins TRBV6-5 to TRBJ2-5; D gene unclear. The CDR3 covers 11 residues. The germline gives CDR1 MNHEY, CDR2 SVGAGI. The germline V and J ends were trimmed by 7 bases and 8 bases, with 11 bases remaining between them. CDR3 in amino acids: CASTLLITQYF. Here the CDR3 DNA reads TGTGCCAGCACCCTACTTATTACCCAGTACTTC.

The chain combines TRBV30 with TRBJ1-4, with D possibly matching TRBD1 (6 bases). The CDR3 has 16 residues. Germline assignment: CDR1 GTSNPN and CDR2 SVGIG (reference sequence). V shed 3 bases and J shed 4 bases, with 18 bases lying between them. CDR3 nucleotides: TGTGCCTGGAGCGCCTATCGGACAGTTAGTAATGAAAAACTGTTTTTT. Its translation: CAWSAYRTVSNEKLFF.

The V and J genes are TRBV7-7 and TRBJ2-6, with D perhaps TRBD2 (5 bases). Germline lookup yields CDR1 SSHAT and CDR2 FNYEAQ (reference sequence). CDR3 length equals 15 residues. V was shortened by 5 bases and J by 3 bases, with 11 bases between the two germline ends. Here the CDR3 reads CASSPTRGGANVLTF. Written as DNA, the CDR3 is TGTGCCAGCAGCCCAACTAGAGGTGGGGCCAACGTCCTGACTTTC.

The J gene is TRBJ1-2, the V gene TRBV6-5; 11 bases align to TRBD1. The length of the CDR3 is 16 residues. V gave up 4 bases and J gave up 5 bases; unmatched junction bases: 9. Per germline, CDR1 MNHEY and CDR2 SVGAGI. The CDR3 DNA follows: TGTGCCAGCAGTTCGAATAACGGACAGGGGGCGTATGGCTACACCTTC. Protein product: CASSSNNGQGAYGYTF.

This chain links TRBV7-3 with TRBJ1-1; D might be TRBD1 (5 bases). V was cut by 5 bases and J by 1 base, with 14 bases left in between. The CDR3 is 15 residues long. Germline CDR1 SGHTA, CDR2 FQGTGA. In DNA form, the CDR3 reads TGTGCCAGCAGCCCTGGAGGGGCGCGGAACACTGAAGCTTTCTTT. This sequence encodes CASSPGGARNTEAFF.

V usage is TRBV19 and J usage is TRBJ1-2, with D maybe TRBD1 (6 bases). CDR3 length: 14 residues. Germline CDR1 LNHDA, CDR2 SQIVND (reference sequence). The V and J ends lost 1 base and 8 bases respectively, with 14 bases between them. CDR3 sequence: CASSIGRQAMGYTF. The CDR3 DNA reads TGTGCCAGTAGTATAGGTAGACAGGCGATGGGCTACACCTTC.

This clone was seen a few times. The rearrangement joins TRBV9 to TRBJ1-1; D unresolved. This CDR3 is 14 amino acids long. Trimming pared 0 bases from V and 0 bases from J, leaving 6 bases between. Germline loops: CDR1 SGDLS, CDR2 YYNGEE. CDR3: CASSVEALNTEAFF. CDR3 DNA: TGTGCCAGCAGCGTAGAAGCCTTGAACACTGAAGCTTTCTTT.

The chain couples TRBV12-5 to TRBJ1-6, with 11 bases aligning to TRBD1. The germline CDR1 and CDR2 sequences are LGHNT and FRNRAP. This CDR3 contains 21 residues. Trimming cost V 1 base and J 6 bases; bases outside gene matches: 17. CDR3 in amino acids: CASGLELRTGGEAASNSPLHF. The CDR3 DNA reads TGTGCTAGTGGTTTGGAACTGAGGACAGGGGGCGAGGCGGCCTCTAATTCACCCCTCCACTTT.

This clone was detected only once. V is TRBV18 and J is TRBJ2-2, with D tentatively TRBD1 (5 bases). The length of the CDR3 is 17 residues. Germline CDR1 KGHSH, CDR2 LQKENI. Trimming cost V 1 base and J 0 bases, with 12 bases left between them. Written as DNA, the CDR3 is TGTGCCAGCTCACCACAGGTCAGGGCCCCGAACACCGGGGAGCTGTTTTTT. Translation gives CASSPQVRAPNTGELFF.

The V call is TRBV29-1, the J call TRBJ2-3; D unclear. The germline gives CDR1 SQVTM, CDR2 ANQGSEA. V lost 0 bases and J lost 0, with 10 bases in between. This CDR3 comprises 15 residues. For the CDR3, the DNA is TGCAGCGTTGAAGATAGGAAGACTAGCACAGATACGCAGTATTTT. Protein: CSVEDRKTSTDTQYF.

This CDR3 reads CSVESFYEQYF. The CDR3 DNA sequence: TGCAGCGTTGAATCTTTCTACGAGCAGTACTTC. V usage is TRBV29-1 and J usage is TRBJ2-7, with unresolved D. The CDR3 sequence is 11 residues long. Germline loops: CDR1 SQVTM, CDR2 ANQGSEA. The V gene lost 2 bases and the J gene lost 3 bases, with 5 bases spanning the gap.

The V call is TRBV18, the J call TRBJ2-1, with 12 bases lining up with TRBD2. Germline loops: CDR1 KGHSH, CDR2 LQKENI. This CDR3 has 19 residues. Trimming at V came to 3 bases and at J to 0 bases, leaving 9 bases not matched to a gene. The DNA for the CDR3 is TGTGCCAGCTCACCTCGAGAGCTAGCGGGAGGGCCCTCCTACAATGAGCAGTTCTTC. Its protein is CASSPRELAGGPSYNEQFF.

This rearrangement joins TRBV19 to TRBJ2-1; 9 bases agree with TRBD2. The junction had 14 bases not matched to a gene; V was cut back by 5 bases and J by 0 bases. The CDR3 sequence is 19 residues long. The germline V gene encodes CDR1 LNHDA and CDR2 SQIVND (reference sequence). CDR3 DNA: TGTGCCAGTAGTCTTAGCGGGGGAACTACGAGGAGCTCCTACAATGAGCAGTTCTTC. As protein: CASSLSGGTTRSSYNEQFF.

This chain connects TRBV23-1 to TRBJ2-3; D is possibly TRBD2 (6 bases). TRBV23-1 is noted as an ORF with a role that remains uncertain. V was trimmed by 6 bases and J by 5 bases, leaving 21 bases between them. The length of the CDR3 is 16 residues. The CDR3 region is CASSLPGVGRRDTQYF. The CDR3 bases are TGCGCCAGCAGCCTCCCGGGGGTAGGGAGAAGAGATACGCAGTATTTT.

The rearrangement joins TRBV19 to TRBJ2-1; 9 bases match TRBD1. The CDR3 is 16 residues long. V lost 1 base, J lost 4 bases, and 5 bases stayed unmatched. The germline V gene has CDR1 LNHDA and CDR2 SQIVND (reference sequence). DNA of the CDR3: TGTGCCAGTAGTATAGTAGGGACAGGGATTTACAATGAGCAGTTCTTC. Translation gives CASSIVGTGIYNEQFF.

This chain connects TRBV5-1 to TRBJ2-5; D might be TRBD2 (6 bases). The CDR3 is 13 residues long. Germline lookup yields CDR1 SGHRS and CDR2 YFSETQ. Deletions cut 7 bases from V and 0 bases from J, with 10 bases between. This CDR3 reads CASLGDYQETQYF. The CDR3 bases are TGCGCCAGCTTGGGGGACTACCAAGAGACCCAGTACTTC. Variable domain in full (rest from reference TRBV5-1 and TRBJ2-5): KAGVTQTPRYLIKTRGQQVTLSCSPISGHRSVSWYQQTPGQGLQFLFEYFSETQRNKGNFPGRFSGRQFSNSRSEMNVSTLELGDSALYLCASLGDYQETQYFGPGTRLLVL.